This TCR beta chain was retrieved from a study of blood T cell repertoires in COVID-19. Study-level background: The study drew acute and convalescent COVID-19 samples from the United States, Italy and Spain.

CDR1 is SNHLY and CDR2 is FYNNEI in the germline V gene. The CDR3 has 14 residues. Trimming cost V 8 bases and J 0 bases, with 14 bases left between them. Only in-frame clones appear in the TCRdb table, and some are missing; sequencing was by immunoSEQ multiplex PCR. This table holds 250,000 to 300,000 clones, 88% found once. The genes are TRBV2 and TRBJ2-7; TRBD1 is a possible D gene (6 bases). The receptor was derived from a woman aged 25 to 39 who had recovered from COVID-19. Material for sequencing was PBMCs or T cells enriched from blood (not recorded which). Written as DNA, the CDR3 is TGTGCCAGCGTCCAAGGGACATTCTCCTACGAGCAGTACTTC. It encodes CASVQGTFSYEQYF.